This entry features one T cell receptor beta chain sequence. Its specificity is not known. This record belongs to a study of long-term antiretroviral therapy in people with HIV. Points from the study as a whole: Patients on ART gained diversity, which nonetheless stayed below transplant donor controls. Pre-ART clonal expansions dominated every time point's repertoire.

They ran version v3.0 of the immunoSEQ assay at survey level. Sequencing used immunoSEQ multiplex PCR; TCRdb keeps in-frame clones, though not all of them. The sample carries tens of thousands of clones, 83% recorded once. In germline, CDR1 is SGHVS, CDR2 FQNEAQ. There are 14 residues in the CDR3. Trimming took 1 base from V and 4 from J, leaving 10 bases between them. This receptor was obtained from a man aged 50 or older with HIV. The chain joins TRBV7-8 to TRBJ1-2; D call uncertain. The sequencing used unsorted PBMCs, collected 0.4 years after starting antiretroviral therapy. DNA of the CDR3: TGTGCCAGCAGCTTAGACAACTATTCCTATGGCTACACCTTC. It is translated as CASSLDNYSYGYTF.